This T cell receptor beta chain stems from a study of OX40 agonist ivuxolimab in advanced cancers. The overall study: People who had prior anti-PD-1, anti-PD-L1 or anti-CTLA-4 therapy could take part, and under 45% had some.

CDR1 is MGHRA and CDR2 is YSYEKL in the germline V gene. V was pared by 4 bases and J by 7 bases, with 6 bases of the junction left unmatched. The CDR3 has 13 residues. This table comes from immunoSEQ multiplex PCR, and its TCRdb copy is limited to in-frame clones, with some not included. The sample holds 14,000 or so clones, approximately 93% seen once. This sample comprised CD4+ or CD8+ T cells sorted from blood, obtained in a trial of the OX40 agonist ivuxolimab. This rearrangement joins TRBV4-1 to TRBJ2-7; TRBD1 matches 8 bases. The TCR was taken from an adult with an advanced solid tumor such as melanoma, head and neck, liver or kidney cancer. The CDR3, as DNA: TGCGCCAGCAGCCCGCAGGGGGCATTGGAGCAGTACTTC. This translates into CASSPQGALEQYF.